This T cell receptor beta chain derives from a study of blood T cells in healthy people across ages. General observations from the study: CMV status of donors was unknown, possibly confounding expanded clonotype changes.

Primed by a sample-barcoded 5' primer and a J-beta primer mix, a second PCR proceeded for roughly 7 to 12 cycles. TCRdb ran MiXCR on the 5' RACE reads and lists one entry per CDR3 protein. The sample includes fewer than 1,000,000 distinct CDR3 sequences, about half seen only once; the top ten take less than 20%. Ranging in age from roughly 6 to 100, the donors were healthy Caucasian individuals from Russia. CDR3 length: 15 amino acids. V shed 5 bases and J 7 bases; nucleotides not matched to a gene: 11. CDR1 is SGHTA and CDR2 is FQGNSA in the germline V gene. This clonotype was seen only a few times. Its antigen is not identified.

V gene TRBV7-2 combines with J gene TRBJ2-1; 7 bases are a match to TRBD2. The receptor was derived from a man older than 75 in good health. The sample comprised blood. The CDR3 bases are TGTGCCAGCAGCGGGGAGGGGCTAGTGGGGAATGAGCAGTTCTTC. Encoded protein: CASSGEGLVGNEQFF.